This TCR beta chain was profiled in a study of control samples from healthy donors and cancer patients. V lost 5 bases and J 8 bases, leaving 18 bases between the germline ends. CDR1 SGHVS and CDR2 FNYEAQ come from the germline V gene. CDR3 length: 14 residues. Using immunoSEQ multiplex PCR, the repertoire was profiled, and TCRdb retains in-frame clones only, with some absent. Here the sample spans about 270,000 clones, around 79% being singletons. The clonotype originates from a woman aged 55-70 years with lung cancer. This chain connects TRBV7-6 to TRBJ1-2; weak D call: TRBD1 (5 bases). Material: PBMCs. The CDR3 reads CASSGTGPGGGYTF. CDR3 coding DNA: TGTGCCAGCAGCGGGACGGGTCCTGGAGGAGGCTACACCTTC.